The subject of this entry is one TCR beta chain. In the original processing: Counts of nucleated cells, estimated from reference gene primer amplification, were obtained. Only in-frame clones appear in the TCRdb table, and some are missing; sequencing was by immunoSEQ multiplex PCR. That table is the source of V, J and clone size, and D and trimming were worked out from the DNA. The data hold about 110,000 clones, with 70% to 80% observed a single time. The sample is drawn from a study of blood T cell repertoires in COVID-19. Overall study: Some COVID-19 samples were acute and others convalescent; all came from the United States, Italy and Spain. PBMCs, B-cell-depleted T cells, or T cells were the source of the cDNA or gDNA that made up the material.

The source is a woman aged 55-70 years with acute or convalescent COVID-19. The sample was peripheral blood.

The CDR3 region is CATSRPPGGGGVVYTF. Written as DNA, the CDR3 is TGTGCCACCAGCAGGCCCCCGGGGGGCGGAGGGGTCGTCTACACCTTC. The V and J genes are TRBV15 and TRBJ1-2; a possible D gene is TRBD1 (6 bases). CDR3 length: 16 residues. V lost 3 bases and J 10 bases, leaving 24 bases between the germline ends. Germline V gene lookup returns CDR1 LNHNV and CDR2 YYDKDF (reference sequence). Drawing the rest from reference TRBV15 and TRBJ1-2, the complete variable domain is DAMVIQNPRYQVTQFGKPVTLSCSQTLNHNVMYWYQQKSSQAPKLLFHYYDKDFNNEADTPDNFQSRRPNTSFCFLDIRSPGLGDTAMYLCATSRPPGGGGVVYTFGSGTRLTVV.